This is a list of T cell receptor beta chains from one sample in a study of T-cell reconstitution after alpha-beta-depleted transplantation in children. TCRdb re-derived calls from the PCR reads in MiXCR, one entry per CDR3 protein. Of some 200,000 distinct CDR3 sequences in the sample, under 13% were seen once. The specimen comprised PBMCs, sampled before TCRalphabeta/CD19-depleted stem cell transplant. The source of these receptors is a child under three years old with acute myeloid leukemia, due to receive a stem cell transplant. CDR3s include the opening cysteine and the closing phenylalanine or tryptophan. The D gene is left open where the match is weak. Some rows mark clone size as missing; the rest say once, few, many or name a class of expanded clone.

V	size	length	J	D	DNA	CDR3
TRBV4-1	NA	14	TRBJ2-7	TRBD2	TGCGCCAGCAGCCTCGAGCGGGGCGGGACCGAGCAGTACTTC	CASSLERGGTEQYF
TRBV5-5	many	14	TRBJ2-7	NA	TGTGCCAGCAGCTTCCAGCGGCGGTCCTACGAGCAGTACTTC	CASSFQRRSYEQYF
TRBV7-6	many	13	TRBJ2-7	NA	TGTGCCAGCAGCTTAGGCCACCTCTACGAGCAGTACTTC	CASSLGHLYEQYF
TRBV11-2	once	13	TRBJ2-5	NA	TGTGCCAGCAGCCGGAGTACCCAAGAGACCCAGTACTTC	CASSRSTQETQYF
TRBV12-3/TRBV12-4	few	14	TRBJ2-5	TRBD1	TGTGCCAGCACCCACGGGACAGGGTTTGAGACCCAGTACTTC	CASTHGTGFETQYF
TRBV11-2	many	11	TRBJ1-1	NA	TGTGCCAGCAGCCCTCCCCGAAGAGCTTTCTTT	CASSPPRRAFF
TRBV4-1	many	14	TRBJ1-1	NA	TGCGCCAGCAGCCTCCCGGGTCTTAAGAGGGAAGCTTTCTTT	CASSLPGLKREAFF
TRBV6-1	many	13	TRBJ1-4	NA	TGTGCCAGCAGCCTCGACAGGAATGAAAAACTGTTTTTT	CASSLDRNEKLFF
TRBV7-2	many	13	TRBJ1-2	TRBD1	TGTGCCAGCAGCCCGAGGACAGGGATCGGCTACACCTTC	CASSPRTGIGYTF
TRBV7-2	many	15	TRBJ2-7	NA	TGTGCCAGCAGCTCGAGGGCAGGGATAACCTACGAGCAGTACTTC	CASSSRAGITYEQYF
TRBV11-2	many	15	TRBJ2-7	NA	TGTGCCAGCGGCAATGGGGGGACAGATACCTACGAGCAGTACTTC	CASGNGGTDTYEQYF
TRBV20-1	many	14	TRBJ1-4	TRBD1	TGCAGTGCTAATCCTGGACAGGGCGTTGAAAAACTGTTTTTT	CSANPGQGVEKLFF
TRBV20-1	many	14	TRBJ1-5	NA	TGCAGTGCTACCCCCGGGGGTAGCAATCAGCCCCAGCATTTT	CSATPGGSNQPQHF
TRBV11-3	many	14	TRBJ1-6	TRBD1	TGTGCCAGCAGCTACGGGACAGGAGGTTCACCCCTCCACTTT	CASSYGTGGSPLHF
TRBV12-3/TRBV12-4	many	14	TRBJ2-2	NA	TGTGCCAGCAGTTTAAGGGTCAGCACCGGGGAGCTGTTTTTT	CASSLRVSTGELFF
TRBV2	NA	15	TRBJ2-7	NA	TGTGCCAGCAGTGAAAGGGCCACCGGAGGTGGCGAGCAGTACTTC	CASSERATGGGEQYF
TRBV5-1	few	12	TRBJ2-5	TRBD2	TGCGCCAGCAGCTCCGGGAGGGAGACCCAGTACTTC	CASSSGRETQYF
TRBV7-2	many	16	TRBJ2-1	NA	TGTGCCAGCAGCAGGAGGGGACAGAGCTCCTACAATGAGCAGTTCTTC	CASSRRGQSSYNEQFF
TRBV4-3	few	15	TRBJ1-1	TRBD1	TGCGCCAGCAGCCAAGGGACAGGGAGGTTCACTGAAGCTTTCTTT	CASSQGTGRFTEAFF
TRBV10-3	many	15	TRBJ2-1	TRBD2	TGTGCCATCAGTGGCACTAGCGGGAGGAACAATGAGCAGTTCTTC	CAISGTSGRNNEQFF
TRBV14	NA	15	TRBJ2-2	NA	TGTGCCAGCAGCCAAGCCAGGACTAACACCGGGGAGCTGTTTTTT	CASSQARTNTGELFF
TRBV6-2/TRBV6-3	few	16	TRBJ1-1	NA	TGTGCCAGCAGTTACTCGGGAGGGAGCATGAACACTGAAGCTTTCTTT	CASSYSGGSMNTEAFF
TRBV20-1	NA	10	TRBJ1-1	NA	TGCAGTGCTATTGAAACTGAAGCTTTCTTT	CSAIETEAFF
TRBV7-2	many	15	TRBJ2-1	TRBD2	TGTGCCAGCAGCCCTTTAGCGGGTGGGAAAGCTGAGCAGTTCTTC	CASSPLAGGKAEQFF
TRBV5-6	many	15	TRBJ2-5	TRBD2	TGTGCCAGCAGCCTCAGGGGACTAGCTAGGGAGACCCAGTACTTC	CASSLRGLARETQYF
TRBV5-6	many	16	TRBJ2-2	TRBD2	TGTGCCAGCAGCTTGGGGCTAGCGGGAGCGATCGGGGAGCTGTTTTTT	CASSLGLAGAIGELFF
TRBV6-1	NA	14	TRBJ2-5	NA	TGTGCCAGCAGTGGTGGTGCCGTGGGGGAGACCCAGTACTTC	CASSGGAVGETQYF
TRBV19	many	15	TRBJ2-5	TRBD2	TGTGCCAGTAGTAGCCTAGCGGGAGCAGCAGAGACCCAGTACTTC	CASSSLAGAAETQYF
TRBV12-3/TRBV12-4	many	13	TRBJ2-4	NA	TGTGCCAGCACCCCAGCAGGGGAGAACATTCAGTACTTC	CASTPAGENIQYF
TRBV20-1	many	14	TRBJ2-1	TRBD2	TGCAGTGCTAGCTCTAGCGGGGGCTACAATGAGCAGTTCTTC	CSASSSGGYNEQFF
TRBV20-1	many	14	TRBJ1-1	TRBD1	TGCAGTGCCGTGGTGGGACACAGGGGTACTGAAGCTTTCTTT	CSAVVGHRGTEAFF
TRBV29-1	many	13	TRBJ1-2	TRBD1	TGCAGTACCTTGGGACAGGTCATCGGCGGCTACACCTTC	CSTLGQVIGGYTF
TRBV29-1	many	14	TRBJ1-1	TRBD1	TGCAGCGTTGAAGATCCTTCACAGGGGACTGAAGCTTTCTTT	CSVEDPSQGTEAFF
TRBV5-1	many	13	TRBJ2-7	TRBD2	TGCGCCAGCTCTGCGGGGGAGGCCTACGAGCAGTACTTC	CASSAGEAYEQYF
TRBV18	many	13	TRBJ1-4	NA	TGTGCCAGCTCACAGCAGTCTAATGAAAAACTGTTTTTT	CASSQQSNEKLFF
TRBV6-5	many	16	TRBJ1-1	NA	TGTGCCAGCAGTTACTCTGTCGGAATACGGAACACTGAAGCTTTCTTT	CASSYSVGIRNTEAFF
TRBV12-3/TRBV12-4	many	13	TRBJ2-1	NA	TGTGCCAGCAGCCGAGGAGGGCTAAAAGAGCAGTTCTTC	CASSRGGLKEQFF
TRBV7-2	many	15	TRBJ2-2	TRBD2	TGTGCCAGCAGCTGGACTAGCGGGAACACCGGGGAGCTGTTTTTT	CASSWTSGNTGELFF
TRBV12-3/TRBV12-4	many	12	TRBJ2-3	TRBD2	TGTGCCAGCAGCCCGGGGGGGAATACGCAGTATTTT	CASSPGGNTQYF
TRBV29-1	NA	14	TRBJ2-1	TRBD1	TGCAGCGTTGGGGGACAGGGCAGGTACAATGAGCAGTTCTTC	CSVGGQGRYNEQFF
TRBV12-3/TRBV12-4	NA	12	TRBJ1-5	NA	TGTGCCAGCGGGGGGAACACAGATACGCAGCATTTT	CASGGNTDTQHF
TRBV12-3/TRBV12-4	many	16	TRBJ1-3	NA	TGTGCCAGCAGTTCCGGGGGCGCCTTCAGAGGGGACACCATATATTTT	CASSSGGAFRGDTIYF
TRBV3-1	NA	18	TRBJ1-5	TRBD1	TGTGCCATCAGACGGGACAGGGGGCGAGGGCGTCCCAATCAGCCCCAGCATTTT	CAIRRDRGRGRPNQPQHF
TRBV7-9	many	15	TRBJ2-1	TRBD1	TGTGCCAGCAGCTTAGCTCGACAGGGACACAATGAGCAGTTCTTC	CASSLARQGHNEQFF
TRBV19	many	14	TRBJ2-1	NA	TGTGCCAGTAGTCGAGACAGCGCCTACAATGAGCAGTTCTTC	CASSRDSAYNEQFF